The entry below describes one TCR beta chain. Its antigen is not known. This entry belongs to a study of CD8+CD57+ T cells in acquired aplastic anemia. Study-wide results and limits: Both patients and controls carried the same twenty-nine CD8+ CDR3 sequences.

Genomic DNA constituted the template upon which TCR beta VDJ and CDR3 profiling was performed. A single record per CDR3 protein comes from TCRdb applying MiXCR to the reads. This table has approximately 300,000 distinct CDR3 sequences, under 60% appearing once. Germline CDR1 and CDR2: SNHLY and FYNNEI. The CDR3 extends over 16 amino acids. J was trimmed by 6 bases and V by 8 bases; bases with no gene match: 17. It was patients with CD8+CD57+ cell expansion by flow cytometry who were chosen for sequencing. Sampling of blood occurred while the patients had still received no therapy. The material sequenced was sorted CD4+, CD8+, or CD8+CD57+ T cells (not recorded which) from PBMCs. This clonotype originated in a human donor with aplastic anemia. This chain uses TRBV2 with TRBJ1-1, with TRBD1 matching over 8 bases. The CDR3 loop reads CASQWGQARGGPEAFF. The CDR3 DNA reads TGTGCCAGCCAATGGGGACAGGCTCGAGGGGGACCTGAAGCTTTCTTT.